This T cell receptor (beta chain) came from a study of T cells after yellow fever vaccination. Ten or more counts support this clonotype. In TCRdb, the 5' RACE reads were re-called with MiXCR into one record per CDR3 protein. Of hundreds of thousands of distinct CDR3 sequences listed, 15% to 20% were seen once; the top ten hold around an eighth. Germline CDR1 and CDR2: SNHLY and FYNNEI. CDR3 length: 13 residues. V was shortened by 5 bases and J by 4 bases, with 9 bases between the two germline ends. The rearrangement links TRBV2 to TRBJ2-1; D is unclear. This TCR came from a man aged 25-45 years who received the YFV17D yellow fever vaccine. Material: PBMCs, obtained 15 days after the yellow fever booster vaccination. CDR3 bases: TGTGCCAGCAGTCCCTCGTTGTACAATGAGCAGTTCTTC. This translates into CASSPSLYNEQFF.